Sequencing of this T cell receptor (beta chain) was carried out in a study of blood T cell repertoires in COVID-19. The overall study: The cDNA or gDNA used as material had been derived from T cells, B-cell-depleted T cells, or PBMCs.

The table came from immunoSEQ multiplex PCR; TCRdb's copy has only in-frame clones and leaves some out. The sample records approximately 240,000 clones, just under 85% being singletons. V lost 8 bases to trimming and J lost 1 base, with 8 bases between them. This CDR3 has 11 amino acids. Germline CDR1 and CDR2: DFQATT and SNEGSKA (reference sequence). The sequence was obtained from a man aged 45 to 65 with acute or convalescent COVID-19. The sequenced sample consisted of peripheral blood. V usage is TRBV20-1 and J usage is TRBJ1-1; D is unresolved. In DNA, the CDR3 is TGCAGTAACTATAAGAACACTGAAGCTTTCTTT. This translates into CSNYKNTEAFF.